The rows below give T cell receptor beta chains drawn from one sample of a study of response to subunit inactivated influenza vaccine. MiXCR was run by TCRdb on the RT-PCR reads, yielding one entry per CDR3 protein. The table has around 850,000 distinct CDR3 sequences, about a fifth seen once. Sequenced here: PBMCs from blood, sampled roughly 5 days after vaccination. The receptors here all came from a man in his fifties or sixties who received an inactivated influenza vaccine. CDR3s include the opening cysteine and the closing phenylalanine or tryptophan. Each record gives: V gene, J gene, D gene, clone size, CDR3 DNA, CDR3 protein. A D gene is named only where the DNA matches it firmly. The size entry is marked missing in some rows and otherwise reads once, few, many or a size class.

>TRBV7-2|TRBJ2-3|TRBD2|few
TGTGCCAGCAGCTTAGCGTGGCTAGCGGTAGATACGCAGTATTTT
CASSLAWLAVDTQYF
>TRBV6-2/TRBV6-3|TRBJ2-1|TRBD1|NA
TGTGCCAGCAAACGGTCCGGGACAGGAAATGAGCAGTTCTTC
CASKRSGTGNEQFF
>TRBV29-1|TRBJ2-3|NA|NA
TGCAGCGTTGACACGGGTACGCAGTATTTT
CSVDTGTQYF
>TRBV20-1|TRBJ2-7|TRBD1|many
TGCAGTGCTAAAGACGGGACAGGGTGGTACGAGCAGTACTTC
CSAKDGTGWYEQYF
>TRBV7-2|TRBJ2-7|NA|NA
TGTGCCAGCAGCCCAGACTATTTCCCCTACGAGCAGTACTTC
CASSPDYFPYEQYF
>TRBV6-1|TRBJ1-6|NA|once
TGTGCCAGCAGGCCGCTTTTGGGGAATAATTCACCCCTCCACTTT
CASRPLLGNNSPLHF
>TRBV28|TRBJ1-1|TRBD1|NA
TGTGCCAGCTTACAGGGGGCGTACACTGAAGCTTTCTTT
CASLQGAYTEAFF
>TRBV2|TRBJ1-4|NA|NA
TGTGCCAGCAGGCTAGGGGGAGGAACTAATGAAAAACTGTTTTTT
CASRLGGGTNEKLFF
>TRBV20-1|TRBJ2-7|NA|few
TGCAGTGCTAGTGTAGAGACAGCGCTTTCCGAGCAGTACTTC
CSASVETALSEQYF
>TRBV7-2|TRBJ2-7|TRBD1|NA
TGTGCCAGCAGCTTATTTGTAGGGGGCAACGAGCAGTACTTC
CASSLFVGGNEQYF
>TRBV20-1|TRBJ1-1|NA|few
TGCAGTGCCACGGGCAGGGCGAACACTGAAGCTTTCTTT
CSATGRANTEAFF
>TRBV20-1|TRBJ1-2|TRBD1|NA
TGCAGTGCCACCGGGACAGGGGGCCAGTTAGCTAACTATGGCTACACCTTC
CSATGTGGQLANYGYTF
>TRBV19|TRBJ1-5|NA|few
TGTGCCAGTAGTATAGAAACAAATCAGCCCCAGCATTTT
CASSIETNQPQHF
>TRBV19|TRBJ1-5|NA|few
TGTGCCAGTAGTATAGAAGGTGGCGATCAGCCCCAGCATTTT
CASSIEGGDQPQHF
>TRBV4-2|TRBJ2-3|NA|NA
TGTGCCAGCAGCCAAGACTGGCTAACCCCTGGCACAGATACGCAGTATTTT
CASSQDWLTPGTDTQYF
>TRBV2|TRBJ2-1|TRBD1|NA
TGTGCCAGCACCACGGGACAGAACAATGAGCAGTTCTTC
CASTTGQNNEQFF
>TRBV20-1|TRBJ1-1|NA|NA
TGCAGTGCTAGACGGGGGGGTCCCTCCAACACTGAAGCTTTCTTT
CSARRGGPSNTEAFF
>TRBV20-1|TRBJ2-3|NA|few
TGCTGTGCTAGAGATCTTTCTGCCGTCGCAGATACGCAGTATTTT
CCARDLSAVADTQYF
>TRBV28|TRBJ2-6|TRBD1|once
TGTGCCAGCAGTAGACAGGGTTCTGGGGCCAACGTCCTGACTTTC
CASSRQGSGANVLTF
>TRBV20-1|TRBJ2-2|NA|NA
TGCAGTGCTACTGGGGCGGCCACCGGGGAGCTGTTTTTT
CSATGAATGELFF
>TRBV7-2|TRBJ2-7|NA|few
TGTGCCAGCAGCCCCACGGTAGGGGACGAGCAGTACTTC
CASSPTVGDEQYF
>TRBV20-1|TRBJ1-5|NA|NA
TGCAGTGCTAGAGAGGTGACTAATCAGCCCCAGCATTTT
CSAREVTNQPQHF